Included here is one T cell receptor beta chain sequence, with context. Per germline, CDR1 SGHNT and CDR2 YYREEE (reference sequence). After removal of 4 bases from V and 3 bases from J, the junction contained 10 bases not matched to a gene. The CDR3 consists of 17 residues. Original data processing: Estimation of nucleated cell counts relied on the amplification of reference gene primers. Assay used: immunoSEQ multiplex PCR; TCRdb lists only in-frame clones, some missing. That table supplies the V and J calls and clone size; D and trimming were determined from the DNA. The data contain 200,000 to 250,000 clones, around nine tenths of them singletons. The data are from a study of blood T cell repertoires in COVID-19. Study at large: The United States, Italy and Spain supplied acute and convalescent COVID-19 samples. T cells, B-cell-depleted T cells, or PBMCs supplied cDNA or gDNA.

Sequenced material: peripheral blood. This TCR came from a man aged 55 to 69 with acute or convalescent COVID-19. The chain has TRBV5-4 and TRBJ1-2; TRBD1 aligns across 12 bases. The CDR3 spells CASSSARDRGLYYGYTF. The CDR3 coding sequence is TGTGCCAGCAGCAGTGCCAGGGACAGGGGGCTATACTATGGCTACACCTTC.